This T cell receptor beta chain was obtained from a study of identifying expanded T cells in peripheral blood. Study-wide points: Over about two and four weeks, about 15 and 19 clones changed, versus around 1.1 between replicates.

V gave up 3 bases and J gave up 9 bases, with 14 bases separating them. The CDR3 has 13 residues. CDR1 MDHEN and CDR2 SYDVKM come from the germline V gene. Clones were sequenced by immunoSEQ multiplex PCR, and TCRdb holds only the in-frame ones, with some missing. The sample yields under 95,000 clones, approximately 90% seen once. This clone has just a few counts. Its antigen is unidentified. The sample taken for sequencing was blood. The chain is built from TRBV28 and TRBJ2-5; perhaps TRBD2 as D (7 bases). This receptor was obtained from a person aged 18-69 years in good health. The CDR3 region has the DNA TGTGCCAGCAGTTTCCCCAGGGAGGGGGCCCAGTACTTC. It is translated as CASSFPREGAQYF.